This T cell receptor (beta chain) emerged from a study of CD8 T cells in Susac syndrome (dated by TCRdb to about 2019). In terms of the full investigation: Among the Susac syndrome patients who were sequenced, clinically active disease was present in more than 5 and clinical remission was observed in fewer than 10. At the time of blood withdrawal, Susac syndrome patients were either therapy-naive, taking corticosteroids (with some also receiving IVIg), or on IVIg alone. Repertoire sequencing was used to test whether CD8+ T cell activation and differentiation in Susac syndrome was antigen driven. The study compared CD8+ T cell repertoire clonality among 11 to 12 healthy donors, roughly 14 Susac syndrome patients and roughly 15 multiple sclerosis patients. The paper's findings and limits, for the study overall: The TCR sequencing and HLA analysis was acknowledged to have included a relatively small number of individuals. CD8+ repertoires in Susac syndrome showed clonal expansion, which was highest in CD8+ TEMRA cells and was greater in clinically active patients than in remitting patients. Looking at Susac-specific public clones, the researchers identified some 15 in the total CD8+ repertoire and five in the CD8+ TEMRA repertoire.

Peripheral blood CD8+ and CD4+ T cells from healthy donors, Susac syndrome patients and multiple sclerosis patients were profiled by high-throughput TCR beta sequencing. Susac syndrome patients met recently defined diagnostic criteria for definite or probable disease. Bulk CD8+ and CD4+ T cells were purified by magnetic negative isolation, while CD8+ TEMRA cells were enriched using FACS. Blood was drawn into EDTA tubes, processed within 24 hours, and PBMCs were isolated by density gradient centrifugation. PBMCs intended for TCR sequencing were frozen in liquid nitrogen and were later thawed in a 37 degrees C water bath. A purity of at least 90% was achieved for sorted or isolated CD4+, CD8+ and CD8+ TEMRA cells. Trimming removed 0 bases from V and 8 bases from J, leaving 5 bases between the germline ends. CDR1 and CDR2 are drawn from the germline V gene: SGHTA, FQGNSA. Reading from cysteine to phenylalanine, the CDR3 counts 12 amino acids. Only the CDR3 part of the read is kept: 36 bases, read in frame from the first base.

RNA was extracted with the RNeasy kit and 0.5 to 1 ug was reverse transcribed using random hexamers. TCR beta CDR3 regions were amplified with the immunoSEQ multiplex PCR assay covering 54 Vbeta and 13 Jbeta segments. PCR amplification bias was corrected by using a synthetic template baseline for primer optimization and computational correction. In the paper's pipeline: Reads were assigned to V, D and J genes according to IMGT and analyzed in immunoSEQ Analyzer, with only productive sequences retained. To calculate clonality, Shannon entropy was normalized by log2 of the number of productive unique sequences and then subtracted from one. For each patient and control, public and private clones were evaluated within the 100 most prevalent clones. Susac-specific clones were defined as absent from healthy and MS cohorts, around 970 published viral clones and other ImmuneACCESS disease sequences. Through fastp at Q25 and MiXCR, TCRdb rebuilt clones from the public reads, retaining in-frame beta chains. Under each unique CDR3 protein, matching rows form one entry showing the most common genes and DNA. Here the V and J calls rest on TCRdb's processing, not on the authors' analysis. Recorded for this sample are about 85,000 distinct CDR3 sequences; 85% to 95% of them occurred a single time. The top ten constitute about 0.45% of the sample.

Notes on this clonotype: Its antigen is still unknown. No base quality information exists; no much larger clone differs at one position.

The chain employs TRBV7-2 and TRBJ2-1; no D gene can be assigned with confidence. The receptor was isolated from a human donor with Susac syndrome. The specimen was CD8+ T cells from PBMCs. The CDR3 has the sequence CASSLALDEQFF. In nucleotide form, the sequence is TGTGCCAGCAGCTTAGCGCTCGATGAGCAGTTCTTC.